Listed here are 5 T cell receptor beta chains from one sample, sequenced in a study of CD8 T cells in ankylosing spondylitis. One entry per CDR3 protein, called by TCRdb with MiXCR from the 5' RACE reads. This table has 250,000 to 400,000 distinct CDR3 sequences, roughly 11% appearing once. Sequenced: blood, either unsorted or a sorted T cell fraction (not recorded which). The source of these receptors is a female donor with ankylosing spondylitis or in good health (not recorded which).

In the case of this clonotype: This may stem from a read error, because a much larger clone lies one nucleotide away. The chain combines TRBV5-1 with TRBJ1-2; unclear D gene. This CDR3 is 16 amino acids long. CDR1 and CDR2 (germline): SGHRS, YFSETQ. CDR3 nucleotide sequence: TGCGCCAGCAGCTTGCCTTGGGCAGAGACTAACTATGGCGACACCTTC. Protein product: CASSLPWAETNYGDTF.

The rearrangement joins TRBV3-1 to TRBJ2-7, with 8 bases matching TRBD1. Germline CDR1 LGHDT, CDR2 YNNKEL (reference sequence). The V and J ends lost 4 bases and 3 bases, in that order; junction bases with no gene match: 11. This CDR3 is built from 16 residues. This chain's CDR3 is CASSRSGTGHFYEQYF. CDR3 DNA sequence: TGTGCCAGCAGCCGCAGTGGGACAGGCCATTTCTACGAGCAGTACTTC.

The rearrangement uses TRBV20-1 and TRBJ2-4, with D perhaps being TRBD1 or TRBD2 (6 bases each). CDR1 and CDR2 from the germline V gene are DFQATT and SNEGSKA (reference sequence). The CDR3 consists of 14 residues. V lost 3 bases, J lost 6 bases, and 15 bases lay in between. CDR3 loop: CSASTVGGGNIQYF. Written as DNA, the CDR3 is TGCAGTGCTAGCACGGTGGGGGGCGGAAACATTCAGTACTTC.

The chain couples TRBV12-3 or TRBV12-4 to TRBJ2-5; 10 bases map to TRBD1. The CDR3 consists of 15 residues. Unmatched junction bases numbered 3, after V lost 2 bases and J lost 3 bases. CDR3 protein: CASSLTGTGEETQYF. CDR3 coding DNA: TGTGCCAGCAGTTTAACCGGGACAGGGGAAGAGACCCAGTACTTC.

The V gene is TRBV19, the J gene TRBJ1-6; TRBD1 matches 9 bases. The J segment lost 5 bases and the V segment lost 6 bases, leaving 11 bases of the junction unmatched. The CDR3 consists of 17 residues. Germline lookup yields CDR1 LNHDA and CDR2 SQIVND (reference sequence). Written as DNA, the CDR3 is TGTGCCAGTAGGCCTCGGGCTCGACAGGGGGATAATTCACCCCTCCACTTT. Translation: CASRPRARQGDNSPLHF.